This T cell receptor (beta chain) is from a study of OX40 agonist ivuxolimab in advanced cancers. Points on this clone: Its antigen is currently unknown.

The method was immunoSEQ multiplex PCR; TCRdb's version includes in-frame clones alone and lacks a portion of them. Counted here are some 3,400 clones, 80% to 95% occurring once; the ten biggest clones make up under 2%. Study outcomes and limitations: Antigen specificity was not determined for the expanded peripheral T cells. The CD4+ and CD8+ T cells in the blood had expanded clonally by week 6 at 0.1 to 3.0 mg/kg.

Germline V gene sequence: CDR1 SEHNR, CDR2 FQNEAQ (reference sequence). Trimming removed 1 base at V and 3 bases at J, with 1 base between. This CDR3 spans 11 amino acids. Autoimmune disease history or systemic immunosuppression led to patient exclusion. The input for sequencing was CD4+ or CD8+ T cells sorted from blood, taken in a trial of the OX40 agonist ivuxolimab. The origin of this receptor is an adult with an advanced solid tumor such as melanoma, head and neck, liver or kidney cancer. The J gene is TRBJ2-7, the V gene TRBV7-9; D is undetermined. CDR3 in DNA: TGTGCCAGCAGCTTAGTCTACGAGCAGTACTTC. Translating gives CASSLVYEQYF.